This T cell receptor beta chain was obtained from a study of blood T cell repertoires in COVID-19. On the study more broadly: Samples of COVID-19 (acute and convalescent) were obtained from the United States, Italy and Spain. Sources were T cells, B-cell-depleted T cells, or PBMCs; the material itself was cDNA or gDNA.

Original processing methods: For nucleated cells, counts were estimated from reference gene primer amplification. This table comes from immunoSEQ multiplex PCR, and its TCRdb copy is limited to in-frame clones, with some not included. D and trimming come from the DNA, and the V and J calls and clone size come from that table. The table records approximately 100,000 clones, 80% to 90% of them present only once. The germline V gene has CDR1 MDHEN and CDR2 SYDVKM. This CDR3 is built from 13 residues. The V end lost 8 bases, the J end lost 1 base, and 11 bases lay between the germline ends. This rearrangement joins TRBV28 to TRBJ1-1; no firm D call. The TCR originated in a woman aged 25 to 39 with acute or convalescent COVID-19. Sequences were obtained from peripheral blood. For the CDR3, the DNA is TGTGCCAGCCTTTTTACAGCGAACACTGAAGCTTTCTTT. This encodes CASLFTANTEAFF.